The 25 T cell receptor beta chains given below trace back to one sample, sequenced in a study of cytomegalovirus exposure and HLA in healthy donors. 60 Vbeta and 13 Jbeta primers were used in PCR. Repertoires were generated with immunoSEQ multiplex PCR, while TCRdb's copy carries only in-frame clones and drops some. Altogether some 180,000 clones are present, about 9.4% being singletons, with the ten largest covering 1% to 1.5%. Material: PBMCs. Receptors originate from a woman in her twenties or thirties in good health and CMV-seropositive.

V gene TRBV15 combines with J gene TRBJ2-3; 9 bases align to TRBD1. Germline loops: CDR1 LNHNV, CDR2 YYDKDF (reference sequence). V lost 3 bases and J lost 1; bases outside the gene matches: 2. The CDR3 covers 15 residues. The CDR3 nucleotides are TGTGCCACCAGCAGCGGGACAGGGCGCACAGATACGCAGTATTTT. Translating it yields CATSSGTGRTDTQYF.

This rearrangement joins TRBV5-1 to TRBJ2-2, with 12 bases matching TRBD2. Germline V CDR1 and CDR2: SGHRS, YFSETQ. V shed 4 bases, J shed 2 bases, and the junction held 0 bases outside the gene matches. The CDR3 runs 15 residues. In DNA, the CDR3 is TGCGCCAGCAGCGGACTAGCGGGAAACACCGGGGAGCTGTTTTTT. Protein product: CASSGLAGNTGELFF.

This clone turned up a few times. The chain is built from TRBV5-1 and TRBJ1-1, with D unresolved. Per germline, CDR1 SGHRS and CDR2 YFSETQ. V was clipped by 0 bases and J by 10 bases, with 10 bases between them. The CDR3 extends over 12 amino acids. DNA of the CDR3: TGCGCCAGCAGCTTGGCTGGCCCCCGAGCTTTCTTT. Translated: CASSLAGPRAFF.

This clone was counted only a few times. The rearrangement links TRBV2 to TRBJ2-5; D is possibly TRBD1 (6 bases). V shed 2 bases and J shed 1 base, with 8 bases lying between them. The V gene's germline CDR1 is SNHLY and CDR2 FYNNEI. CDR3 length equals 14 residues. The CDR3 nucleotides read TGTGCCAGCAGTGAATGGACAGCCCAAGAGACCCAGTACTTC. This encodes CASSEWTAQETQYF.

This chain joins TRBV2 and TRBJ2-5; the match to TRBD2 covers 11 bases. The CDR3 length is 18 residues. The germline CDR1 and CDR2 sequences are SNHLY and FYNNEI. Trimming removed 2 bases from V and 4 bases from J; junction bases left unmatched: 12. This chain's CDR3 is CASSEKLAGGLRIETQYF. Here the CDR3 DNA reads TGTGCCAGCAGTGAAAAGCTAGCGGGAGGCCTAAGGATAGAGACCCAGTACTTC.

The chain has TRBV5-1 and TRBJ2-3; the D gene is possibly TRBD1 (5 bases). This CDR3 is built from 17 residues. Trimming shortened V by 0 bases and J by 2 bases, and 16 bases separated the two germline ends. Germline V CDR1 and CDR2: SGHRS, YFSETQ. The CDR3 reads CASSLAVIQGSTDTQYF. The CDR3 DNA reads as TGCGCCAGCAGCTTGGCCGTCATCCAGGGCTCCACAGATACGCAGTATTTT. Full variable domain (remainder filled in from reference TRBV5-1 and TRBJ2-3): KAGVTQTPRYLIKTRGQQVTLSCSPISGHRSVSWYQQTPGQGLQFLFEYFSETQRNKGNFPGRFSGRQFSNSRSEMNVSTLELGDSALYLCASSLAVIQGSTDTQYFGPGTRLTVL.

This chain uses TRBV11-3 with TRBJ1-1; D remains unclear. The CDR3 covers 13 residues. Germline lookup yields CDR1 SGHNT and CDR2 YENEEA. V lost 3 bases, J lost 6 bases, and 11 bases lay in between. CDR3 loop: CASSFYMEAEAFF. In DNA form, the CDR3 reads TGTGCCAGCAGCTTCTACATGGAGGCTGAAGCTTTCTTT.

J is TRBJ1-2 and V is TRBV9; D is possibly TRBD1 (6 bases). The CDR3 sequence is 14 residues long. V lost 0 bases, J lost 4 bases, and 10 bases lay in between. CDR1 and CDR2 (germline): SGDLS, YYNGEE. CDR3 residues: CASSVVDSVYGYTF. The CDR3 DNA sequence: TGTGCCAGCAGCGTAGTGGACAGTGTCTATGGCTACACCTTC.

V usage is TRBV9 and J usage is TRBJ2-5; 10 positions agree with TRBD2. The CDR3 contains 16 residues. Trimming cost V 0 bases and J 5 bases; bases outside gene matches: 7. Germline assignment: CDR1 SGDLS and CDR2 YYNGEE. The CDR3 region is CASSVVTLAGVETQYF. CDR3 DNA sequence: TGTGCCAGCAGCGTAGTCACCCTAGCGGGAGTGGAGACCCAGTACTTC.

The CDR3 DNA sequence: TGTGCCAGTAGTACCGACAGGCTACCCTACACTGAAGCTTTCTTT. Its translation is CASSTDRLPYTEAFF. The V and J genes are TRBV19 and TRBJ1-1; possible D gene TRBD1, 6 bases. This CDR3 is 15 amino acids long. Trimming cost V 4 bases and J 3 bases, with 15 bases left between them. In germline, CDR1 is LNHDA, CDR2 SQIVND (reference sequence).

The V and J genes are TRBV5-5 and TRBJ2-7; 9 bases match TRBD2. CDR3 length: 15 amino acids. Germline V gene sequence: CDR1 SGHKS, CDR2 YYEKEE (reference sequence). The trim removed 5 bases at V and 5 bases at J, leaving 11 bases unmatched. The CDR3 DNA reads TGTGCCAGCAGTCCGAGCTGGGCGGGAGGGAACGAGCAGTACTTC. It specifies CASSPSWAGGNEQYF. The complete variable domain, with remaining parts taken from reference TRBV5-5 and TRBJ2-7, reads DAGVTQSPTHLIKTRGQQVTLRCSPISGHKSVSWYQQVLGQGPQFIFQYYEKEERGRGNFPDRFSARQFPNYSSELNVNALLLGDSALYLCASSPSWAGGNEQYFGPGTRLTVT.

The rearrangement uses TRBV29-1 and TRBJ1-1, with 7 bases identical to TRBD1. Germline V gene data show CDR1 as SQVTM and CDR2 as ANQGSEA. The V gene end was trimmed by 1 base and the J gene end by 4 bases; junction bases not matched to a gene: 6. This CDR3 has 14 residues. The CDR3 reads CSVEALQGSTEAFF. The CDR3 nucleotides read TGCAGCGTTGAAGCTTTACAGGGGTCCACTGAAGCTTTCTTT.

The V call is TRBV4-1, the J call TRBJ1-1; possible D gene TRBD1, 6 bases. The germline V gene encodes CDR1 MGHRA and CDR2 YSYEKL. Trimming pared 4 bases from V and 2 bases from J, leaving 14 bases between. The CDR3 extends over 15 amino acids. As DNA, the CDR3 is TGCGCCAGCAGCCTAAGGGGGACGGCAAACACTGAAGCTTTCTTT. It codes for CASSLRGTANTEAFF.

The rearrangement uses TRBV19 and TRBJ1-1, with D hard to call. The germline V gene has CDR1 LNHDA and CDR2 SQIVND (reference sequence). The CDR3 is made up of 15 amino acids. Trimming removed 3 bases from V and 7 bases from J, with 18 bases in between. CDR3 sequence reads: CASSMTAGMGGEAFF. The CDR3 DNA is TGTGCCAGTAGTATGACCGCAGGTATGGGAGGTGAAGCTTTCTTT. Full variable domain (outside the CDR3, taken from reference TRBV19 and TRBJ1-1): DGGITQSPKYLFRKEGQNVTLSCEQNLNHDAMYWYRQDPGQGLRLIYYSQIVNDFQKGDIAEGYSVSREKKESFPLTVTSAQKNPTAFYLCASSMTAGMGGEAFFGQGTRLTVV.

CDR3 nucleotides: TGCGCCAGCAGCCAAAGACAGGGGGTAGGAAGATCAGCCTACGAGCAGTACTTC. This encodes CASSQRQGVGRSAYEQYF. The genes are TRBV4-1 and TRBJ2-7, with 9 positions matching TRBD1. CDR3 length: 18 residues. Germline V gene lookup returns CDR1 MGHRA and CDR2 YSYEKL. With 2 bases clipped from V and 2 bases from J, the junction kept 13 bases outside the gene matches.

The chain carries TRBV6-4 and TRBJ1-1; D unclear. The CDR3 totals 14 residues. CDR1 is MRHNA and CDR2 is SNTAGT in the germline V gene. V lost 6 bases and J lost 4, with 15 bases in between. The CDR3 nucleotides are TGTGCCAGCAGAGATTCAAGTCGGGGCACTGAAGCTTTCTTT. It codes for CASRDSSRGTEAFF.

This clone came up a few times. The chain employs TRBV14 and TRBJ1-2, with D perhaps TRBD1 (5 bases). The CDR3 consists of 16 residues. Germline CDR1 SGHDN, CDR2 FVKESK. V dropped 4 bases and J dropped 4 bases, with 19 bases sitting between them. CDR3 region: CASSLKGWAPGYGYTF. The CDR3 DNA follows: TGTGCCAGCAGCCTCAAGGGGTGGGCGCCGGGCTATGGCTACACCTTC.

In the case of this clone: Other DNA sequences from this sample encode an identical CDR3 as well. The chain employs TRBV5-1 and TRBJ2-1, with 10 positions matching TRBD2. This CDR3 is 16 amino acids long. J was trimmed by 8 bases and V by 3 bases; bases with no gene match: 11. Germline CDR1 is SGHRS and CDR2 is YFSETQ. CDR3 protein: CASSSTLAGVADEQFF. The CDR3, as DNA: TGCGCCAGCAGCTCGACCCTAGCGGGAGTCGCCGATGAGCAGTTCTTC.

In nucleotides, the CDR3 is TGTGCCAGCACCTACAGGGACACCTACGAGCAGTACTTC. As protein: CASTYRDTYEQYF. The rearrangement links TRBV6-6 to TRBJ2-7; D possibly corresponds to TRBD1 (6 bases). The germline V and J ends were trimmed by 7 bases and 2 bases, with 12 bases remaining between them. Germline V gives CDR1 MNHNY, CDR2 SVGAGI (reference sequence). CDR3 size: 13 residues.

The chain employs TRBV5-6 and TRBJ2-7; TRBD1 matches at 8 bases. V was clipped by 2 bases and J by 4 bases; unmatched bases: 8. Germline values: CDR1 SGHDT, CDR2 YYEEEE. The length of the CDR3 is 15 residues. CDR3 in amino acids: CASSFGQGFRYEQYF. The CDR3 nucleotides read TGTGCCAGCAGCTTCGGACAGGGCTTCCGATACGAGCAGTACTTC.

This clone showed up just a few times. V gene TRBV29-1 combines with J gene TRBJ2-1; 7 nucleotides line up with TRBD1. The V gene end was trimmed by 7 bases and the J gene end by 3 bases; junction bases not matched to a gene: 9. Germline V gene sequence: CDR1 SQVTM, CDR2 ANQGSEA. The CDR3 has 14 amino acids. The CDR3 region has the DNA TGCAGCGCCGGGACAGCCCAGATCTACAATGAGCAGTTCTTC. Translating it yields CSAGTAQIYNEQFF.

This clone was detected a few times. The CDR3 DNA follows: TGTGCCAGCTCATCGAGGGGGACCGGGGAGCTGTTTTTT. It encodes CASSSRGTGELFF. This rearrangement joins TRBV18 to TRBJ2-2, with D possibly matching TRBD1 (6 bases). The CDR3 extends over 13 amino acids. Germline V gene sequence: CDR1 KGHSH, CDR2 LQKENI. Trimming removed 5 bases at V and 5 bases at J, with 9 bases between. The entire variable domain, with the rest obtained from reference TRBV18 and TRBJ2-2, is as follows: NAGVMQNPRHLVRRRGQEARLRCSPMKGHSHVYWYRQLPEEGLKFMVYLQKENIIDESGMPKERFSAEFPKEGPSILRIQQVVRGDSAAYFCASSSRGTGELFFGEGSRLTVL.

In regard to this clone: At the DNA level, this CDR3 is encoded by other sequences in the same sample as well. The genes are TRBV5-1 and TRBJ2-1, with 10 bases aligning to TRBD2. The V gene end was trimmed by 1 base and the J gene end by 2 bases; junction bases not matched to a gene: 0. CDR1 is SGHRS and CDR2 is YFSETQ in the germline V gene. CDR3 length: 15 residues. In DNA form, the CDR3 reads TGCGCCAGCAGCTTGACTAGCGGGACCTACAATGAGCAGTTCTTC. This codes for CASSLTSGTYNEQFF.

This clone was detected only a few times. The chain combines TRBV2 with TRBJ2-7; D remains ambiguous. Germline lookup yields CDR1 SNHLY and CDR2 FYNNEI. Deletions cut 6 bases from V and 3 bases from J, with 12 bases between. This CDR3 region has 13 residues. As DNA, the CDR3 is TGTGCCAGCAGAGCAACCCCCAACTACGAGCAGTACTTC. The encoded protein is CASRATPNYEQYF.

There are a few counts of this clone. This rearrangement joins TRBV5-1 to TRBJ2-1, with D possibly TRBD1 on 5 matching bases. The germline V gene encodes CDR1 SGHRS and CDR2 YFSETQ. The CDR3 runs to 14 residues. Trimming took 2 bases from V and 12 from J, leaving 18 bases between them. As DNA, the CDR3 is TGCGCCAGCAGCTTAGCCTCAGGGCCGGTTGGGCAGTTCTTC. It encodes CASSLASGPVGQFF.